The clone carrying this T cell receptor (beta chain) was picked up a small number of times. This sample is part of a study of beta chain features in type 1 diabetes. The isolated RNA, all of it, was reverse transcribed, so expressed TCRB transcripts were what got sequenced. Repertoires were generated with immunoSEQ multiplex PCR, while TCRdb's copy carries only in-frame clones and drops some. The sample lists about 110,000 clones; 40% were seen once. Germline lookup yields CDR1 MNHNY and CDR2 SVGAGI (reference sequence). The V end lost 2 bases, the J end lost 5 bases, and 12 bases lay between the germline ends. This CDR3 has 14 residues.

The chain couples TRBV6-6 to TRBJ2-5; D is possibly TRBD2 (5 bases). Sequencing input: stem cell memory CD4+ T cells from blood. This TCR was sampled from a woman aged 18-35 years in good health. The CDR3 loop reads CASSYGPPGETQYF. The CDR3 DNA reads as TGTGCCAGCAGTTACGGGCCACCGGGGGAGACCCAGTACTTC.